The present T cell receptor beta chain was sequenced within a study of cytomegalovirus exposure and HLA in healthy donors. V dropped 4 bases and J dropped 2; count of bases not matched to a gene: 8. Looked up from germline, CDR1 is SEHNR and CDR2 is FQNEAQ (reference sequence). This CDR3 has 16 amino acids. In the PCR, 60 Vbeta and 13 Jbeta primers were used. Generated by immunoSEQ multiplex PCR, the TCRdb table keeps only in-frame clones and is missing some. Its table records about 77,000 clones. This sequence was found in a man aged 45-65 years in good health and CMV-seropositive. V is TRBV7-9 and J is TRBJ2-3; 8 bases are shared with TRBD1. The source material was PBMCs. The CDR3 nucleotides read TGTGCCAGCAGCTCCCCCTCGGACAGGGCCACAGATACGCAGTATTTT. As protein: CASSSPSDRATDTQYF.